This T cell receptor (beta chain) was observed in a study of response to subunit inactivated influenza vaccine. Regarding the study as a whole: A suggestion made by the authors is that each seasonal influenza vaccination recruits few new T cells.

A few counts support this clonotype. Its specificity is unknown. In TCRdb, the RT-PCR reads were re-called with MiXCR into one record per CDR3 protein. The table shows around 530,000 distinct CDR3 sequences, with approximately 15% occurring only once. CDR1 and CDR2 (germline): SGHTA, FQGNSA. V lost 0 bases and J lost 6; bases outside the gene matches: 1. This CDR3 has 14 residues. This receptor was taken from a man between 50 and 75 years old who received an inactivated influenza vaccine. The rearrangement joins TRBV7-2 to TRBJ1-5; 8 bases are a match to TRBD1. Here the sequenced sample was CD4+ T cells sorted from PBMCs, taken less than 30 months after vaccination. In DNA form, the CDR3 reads TGTGCCAGCAGCTTAGCAACAGGGGGTCAGCCCCAGCATTTT. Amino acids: CASSLATGGQPQHF.